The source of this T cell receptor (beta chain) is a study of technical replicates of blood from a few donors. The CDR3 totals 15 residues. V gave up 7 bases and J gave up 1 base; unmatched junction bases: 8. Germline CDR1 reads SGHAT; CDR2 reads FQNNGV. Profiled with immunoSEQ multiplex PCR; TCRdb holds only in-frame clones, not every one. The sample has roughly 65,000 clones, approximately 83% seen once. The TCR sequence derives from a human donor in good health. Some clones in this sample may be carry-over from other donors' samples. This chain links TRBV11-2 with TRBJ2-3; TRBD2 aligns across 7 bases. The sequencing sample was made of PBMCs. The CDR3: CASNGGLGGTDTQYF. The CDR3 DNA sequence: TGTGCCAGCAACGGTGGACTAGGGGGCACAGATACGCAGTATTTT.